Shown below are 5 T cell receptor beta chains from a single sample sequenced in a study of blood T cell repertoires in COVID-19. Generated by immunoSEQ multiplex PCR, the TCRdb table keeps only in-frame clones and is missing some. The profile covers about 71,000 clones, with about four fifths appearing a single time and roughly 30% taken by the ten largest. Sequencing was done on a sample of peripheral blood. Receptors were obtained from an older man with acute or convalescent COVID-19.

There are a few counts of this clone. The rearrangement joins TRBV10-3 to TRBJ2-7; 9 bases map to TRBD1. Per germline, CDR1 ENHRY and CDR2 SYGVKD. V gave up 8 bases and J gave up 3 bases; unmatched junction bases: 8. The CDR3 is 14 amino acids. CDR3 DNA sequence: TGTGCCATCTCAAGAGGACAGGGGATCTACGAGCAGTACTTC. Protein product: CAISRGQGIYEQYF.

This clone was found a few times. The chain links TRBV5-8 to TRBJ1-5, with 10 positions matching TRBD1. V lost 3 bases, J lost 5 bases, and 2 bases stayed unmatched. This CDR3 contains 14 residues. The V gene's germline CDR1 is SGHTS and CDR2 YDEGEE. In DNA form, the CDR3 reads TGTGCCAGCAGCTCTGGACAGGGGGATCAGCCCCAGCATTTT. It specifies CASSSGQGDQPQHF.

This chain joins TRBV4-2 and TRBJ2-2, with TRBD2 matching over 8 bases. The CDR3 consists of 16 residues. The germline CDR1 and CDR2 sequences are LGHNA and YNFKEQ. After removal of 1 base from V and 5 bases from J, the junction contained 6 bases not matched to a gene. The CDR3: CASSQAGRAFTGELFF. The CDR3, as DNA: TGTGCCAGCAGCCAAGCCGGGAGGGCCTTTACCGGGGAGCTGTTTTTT.

Comments on this clone: Other DNA sequences in the same sample also yield this CDR3. This chain uses TRBV3-1 (or the pseudogene TRBV3-2) with TRBJ2-7, with TRBD2 as a possible D gene (6 bases). This CDR3 is built from 14 residues. V lost 0 bases to trimming and J lost 1 base, with 7 bases between them. Germline assignment: CDR1 LGHDT and CDR2 YNNKEL (reference sequence). CDR3 coding DNA: TGTGCCAGCAGCCAAGACGCGGGGTCCTACGAGCAGTACTTC. It encodes CASSQDAGSYEQYF.

The chain carries TRBV24-1 and TRBJ1-5; D gene ambiguous. This CDR3 has 13 amino acids. V was pared by 5 bases and J by 6 bases, with 10 bases between. Germline V gene sequence: CDR1 KGHDR, CDR2 SFDVKD. CDR3 in DNA: TGTGCCACCAGTGGGAGGGCAGGTCAGCCCCAGCATTTT. Its translation: CATSGRAGQPQHF.